This T cell receptor beta chain emerged from a study of T-cell memory formation after mild COVID-19. Study conclusions and caveats: Clones contracting across day 15 to 85 had a balanced CD4/CD8 profile; later expanding clones leaned CD4+. Of the contracting clones, CD4+ ones lay mainly in CM and EM, and CD8+ ones in EMRA. Pre-infection memory showed some responding clones, and this suggested that cross-reactive memory joined.

V lost 3 bases and J 6 bases, leaving 15 bases between the germline ends. There are 14 residues in the CDR3. CDR1 is SGHRS and CDR2 is YFSETQ in the germline V gene. TCRdb recomputed calls from the 5' RACE reads with MiXCR, one row per CDR3 protein. The sample yields a few hundred thousand distinct CDR3 sequences, 25% to 30% seen once. This clonotype turned up a few times. Its antigen remains unknown. The sequence came from an adult woman who had mild COVID-19 (a few samples of this study predate the infection). Cell type and time point are not known. Material: PBMCs or a T cell subset sorted from them (not recorded which). The chain is built from TRBV5-1 and TRBJ1-1; D is possibly TRBD1 (6 bases). The CDR3 region has the DNA TGCGCCAGCAGCTCATCCGGGACACCGGCTGAAGCTTTCTTT. Protein sequence: CASSSSGTPAEAFF.